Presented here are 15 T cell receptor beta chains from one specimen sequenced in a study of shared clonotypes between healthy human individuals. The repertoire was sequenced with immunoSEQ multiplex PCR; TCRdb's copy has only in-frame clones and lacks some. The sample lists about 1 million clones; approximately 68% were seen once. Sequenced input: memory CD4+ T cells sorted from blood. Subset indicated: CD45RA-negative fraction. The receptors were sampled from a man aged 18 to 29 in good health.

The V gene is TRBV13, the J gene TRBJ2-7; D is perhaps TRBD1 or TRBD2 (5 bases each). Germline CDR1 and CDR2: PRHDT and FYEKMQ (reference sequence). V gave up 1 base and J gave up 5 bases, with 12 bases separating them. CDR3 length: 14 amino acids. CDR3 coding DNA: TGTGCCAGCAGCTTAGAAGGGCAGGGAGACGAGCAGTACTTC. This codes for CASSLEGQGDEQYF.

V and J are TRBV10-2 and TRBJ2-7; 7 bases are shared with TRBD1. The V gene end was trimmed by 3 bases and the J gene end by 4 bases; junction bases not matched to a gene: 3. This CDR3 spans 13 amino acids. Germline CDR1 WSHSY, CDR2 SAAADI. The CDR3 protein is CASSETGVYEQYF. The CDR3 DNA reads TGCGCCAGCAGTGAAACAGGGGTTTACGAGCAGTACTTC.

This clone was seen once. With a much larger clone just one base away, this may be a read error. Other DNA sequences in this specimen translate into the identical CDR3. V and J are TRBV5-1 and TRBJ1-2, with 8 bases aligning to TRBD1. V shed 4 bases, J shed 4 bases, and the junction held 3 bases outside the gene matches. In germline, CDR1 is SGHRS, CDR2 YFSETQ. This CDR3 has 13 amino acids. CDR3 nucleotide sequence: TGCGCCAGCAGCCCGGACAGGGTCTATGGCTACACCTTC. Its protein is CASSPDRVYGYTF.

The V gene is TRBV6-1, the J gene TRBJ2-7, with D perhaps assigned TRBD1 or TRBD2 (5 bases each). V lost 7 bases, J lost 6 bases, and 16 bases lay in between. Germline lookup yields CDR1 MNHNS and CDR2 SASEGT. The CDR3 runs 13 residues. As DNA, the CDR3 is TGTGCCAGCATCGAAGGGACGGGGACCGAGCAGTACTTC. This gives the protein CASIEGTGTEQYF.

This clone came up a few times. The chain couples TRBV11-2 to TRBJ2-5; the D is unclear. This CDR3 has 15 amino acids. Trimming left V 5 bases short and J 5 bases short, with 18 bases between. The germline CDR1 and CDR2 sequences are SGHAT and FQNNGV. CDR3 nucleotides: TGTGCCAGCAGCAACCTACCCCCCAAATACGAGACCCAGTACTTC. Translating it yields CASSNLPPKYETQYF.

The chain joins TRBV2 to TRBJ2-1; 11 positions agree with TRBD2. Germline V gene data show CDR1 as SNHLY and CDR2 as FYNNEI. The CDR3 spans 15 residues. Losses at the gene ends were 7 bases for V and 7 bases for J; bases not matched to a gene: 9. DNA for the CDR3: TGTGCCAGCACCCCACTAGCGGGAGTAAGGAATGAGCAGTTCTTC. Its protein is CASTPLAGVRNEQFF.

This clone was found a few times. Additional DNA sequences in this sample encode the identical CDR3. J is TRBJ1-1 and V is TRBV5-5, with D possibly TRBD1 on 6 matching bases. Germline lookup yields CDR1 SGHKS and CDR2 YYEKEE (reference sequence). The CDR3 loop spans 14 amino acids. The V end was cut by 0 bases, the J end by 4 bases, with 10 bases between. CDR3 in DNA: TGTGCCAGCAGCTTGGGTCAGGGGCGCACTGAAGCTTTCTTT. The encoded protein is CASSLGQGRTEAFF.

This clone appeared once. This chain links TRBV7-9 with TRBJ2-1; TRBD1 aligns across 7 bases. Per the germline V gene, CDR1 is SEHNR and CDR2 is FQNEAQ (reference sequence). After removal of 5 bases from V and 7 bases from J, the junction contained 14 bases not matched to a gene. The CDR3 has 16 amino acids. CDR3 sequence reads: CASSLRRDRDTNEQFF. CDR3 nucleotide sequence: TGTGCCAGCAGCCTTCGTCGAGACAGGGACACGAATGAGCAGTTCTTC.

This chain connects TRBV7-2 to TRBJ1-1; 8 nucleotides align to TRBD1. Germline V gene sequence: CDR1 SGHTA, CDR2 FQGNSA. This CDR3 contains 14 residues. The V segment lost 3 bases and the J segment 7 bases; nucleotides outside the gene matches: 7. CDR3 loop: CASSLGRTGNEAFF. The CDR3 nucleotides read TGTGCCAGCAGCTTGGGCCGGACAGGGAATGAAGCTTTCTTT.

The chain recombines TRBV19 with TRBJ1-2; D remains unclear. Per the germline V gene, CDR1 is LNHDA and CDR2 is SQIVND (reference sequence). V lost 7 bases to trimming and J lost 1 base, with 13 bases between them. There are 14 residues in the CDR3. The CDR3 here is CASTPGPNNYGYTF. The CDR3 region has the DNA TGTGCCAGTACCCCGGGTCCTAATAACTATGGCTACACCTTC.

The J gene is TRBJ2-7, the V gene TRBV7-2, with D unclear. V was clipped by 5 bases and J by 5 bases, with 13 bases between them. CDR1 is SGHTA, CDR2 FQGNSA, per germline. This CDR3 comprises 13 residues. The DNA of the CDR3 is TGTGCCAGCAGCCCCCAAGGTGGGGACGAGCAGTACTTC. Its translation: CASSPQGGDEQYF.

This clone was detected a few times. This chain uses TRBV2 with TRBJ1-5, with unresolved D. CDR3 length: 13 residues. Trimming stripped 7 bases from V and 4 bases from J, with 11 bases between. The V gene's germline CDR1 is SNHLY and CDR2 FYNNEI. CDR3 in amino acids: CASKADSNQPQHF. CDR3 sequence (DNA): TGTGCCAGCAAAGCGGACTCGAATCAGCCCCAGCATTTT.

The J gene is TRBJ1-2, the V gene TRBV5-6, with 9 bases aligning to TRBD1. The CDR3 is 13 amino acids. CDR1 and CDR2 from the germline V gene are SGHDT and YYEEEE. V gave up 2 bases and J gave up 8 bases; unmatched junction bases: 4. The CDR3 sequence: CASSFQDRGGYTF. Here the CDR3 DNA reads TGTGCCAGCAGCTTCCAGGACAGGGGCGGCTACACCTTC. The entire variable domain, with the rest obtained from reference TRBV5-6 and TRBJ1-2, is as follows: DAGVTQSPTHLIKTRGQQVTLRCSPKSGHDTVSWYQQALGQGPQFIFQYYEEEERQRGNFPDRFSGHQFPNYSSELNVNALLLGDSALYLCASSFQDRGGYTFGSGTRLTVV.

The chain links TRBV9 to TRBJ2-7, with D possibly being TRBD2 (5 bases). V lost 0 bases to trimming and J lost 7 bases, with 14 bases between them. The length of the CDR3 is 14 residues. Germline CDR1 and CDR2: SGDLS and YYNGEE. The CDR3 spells CASSVGSARGEQYF. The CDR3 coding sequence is TGTGCCAGCAGCGTAGGGAGCGCACGGGGTGAGCAGTACTTC. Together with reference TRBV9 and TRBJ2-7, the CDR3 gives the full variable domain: DSGVTQTPKHLITATGQRVTLRCSPRSGDLSVYWYQQSLDQGLQFLIQYYNGEERAKGNILERFSAQQFPDLHSELNLSSLELGDSALYFCASSVGSARGEQYFGPGTRLTVT.

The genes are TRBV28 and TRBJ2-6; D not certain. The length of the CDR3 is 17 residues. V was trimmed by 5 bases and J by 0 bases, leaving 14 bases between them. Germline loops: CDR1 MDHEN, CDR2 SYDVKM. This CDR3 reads CASSPGVPSSGANVLTF. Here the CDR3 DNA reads TGTGCCAGCAGTCCAGGTGTGCCCAGCTCTGGGGCCAACGTCCTGACTTTC.